Below, one T cell receptor beta chain is given with its context. The data belong to a study of CD8 T cells in ankylosing spondylitis. TCRdb used MiXCR to reprocess the 5' RACE reads, holding one entry per CDR3 protein. The sample lists 350,000 to 450,000 distinct CDR3 sequences; 20% were seen once. Germline V gives CDR1 SEHNR, CDR2 FQNEAQ (reference sequence). Deletions cut 3 bases from V and 1 base from J, with 13 bases between. The CDR3 loop spans 16 amino acids. Sequencing input: blood, either unsorted or a sorted T cell fraction (not recorded which). This chain uses TRBV7-9 with TRBJ2-1; no reliable D call. The TCR sequence derives from a male donor with ankylosing spondylitis or in good health (not recorded which). The CDR3 coding sequence is TGTGCCAGCAGCTTCGGTCGTTCCCCATCCTACAATGAGCAGTTCTTC. Translation gives CASSFGRSPSYNEQFF.